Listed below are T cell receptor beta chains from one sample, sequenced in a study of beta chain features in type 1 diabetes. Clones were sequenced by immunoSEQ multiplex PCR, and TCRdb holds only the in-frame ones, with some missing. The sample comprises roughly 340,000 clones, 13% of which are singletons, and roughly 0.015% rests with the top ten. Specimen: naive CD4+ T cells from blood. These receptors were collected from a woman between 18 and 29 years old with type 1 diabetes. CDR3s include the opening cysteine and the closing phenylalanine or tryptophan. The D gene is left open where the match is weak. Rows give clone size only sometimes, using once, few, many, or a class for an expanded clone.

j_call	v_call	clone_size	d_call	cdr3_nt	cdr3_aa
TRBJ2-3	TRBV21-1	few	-	TGTGCCAGCAGCAAATTTAGCGGGAGGCCAGATACGCAGTATTTT	CASSKFSGRPDTQYF
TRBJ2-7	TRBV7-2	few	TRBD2	TGTGCCAGCAGCTTAGTTGCGGGAGGTTACGAGCAGTACTTC	CASSLVAGGYEQYF
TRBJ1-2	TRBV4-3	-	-	TGCGCCAGCAGCCAAGGACAGAACTATGGCTACACCTTC	CASSQGQNYGYTF
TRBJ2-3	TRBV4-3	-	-	TGCGCCAGCAGCCTAAGGCTGGGGGCCACAGATACGCAGTATTTT	CASSLRLGATDTQYF
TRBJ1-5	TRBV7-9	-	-	TGTGCCAGCAGCTTAGAGGCGGGGATTCAGCCCCAGCATTTT	CASSLEAGIQPQHF
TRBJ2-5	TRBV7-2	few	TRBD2	TGTGCCAGCAGCTCATTTGGCGGGAGGGAAGGGACCCAGTACTTC	CASSSFGGREGTQYF
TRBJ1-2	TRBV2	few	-	TGTGCCCGAAACGTCGGGGGGGACTATGGCTACACCTTC	CARNVGGDYGYTF
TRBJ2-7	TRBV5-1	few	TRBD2	TGCGCCAGCAGCAAAAGGACTAGCGGGCTCTACGAGCAGTACTTC	CASSKRTSGLYEQYF
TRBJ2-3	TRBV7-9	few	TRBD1	TGTGCCAGCAGCTGGACAGGGCCAGATACGCAGTATTTT	CASSWTGPDTQYF
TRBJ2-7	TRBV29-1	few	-	TGCAGCGTTCTCGACAGCATTCTCAGCGAGCAGTACTTC	CSVLDSILSEQYF
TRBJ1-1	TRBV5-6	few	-	TGTGCCAGCAGCTTGGGGCCGACAGGGAACACTGAAGCTTTCTTT	CASSLGPTGNTEAFF
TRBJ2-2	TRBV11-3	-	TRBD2	TGTGCCAGCAGCCCTGGGGGACTAGCGGGAGAGGGCACCGGGGAGCTGTTTTTT	CASSPGGLAGEGTGELFF
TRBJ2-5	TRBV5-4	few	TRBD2	TGTGCCAGCAGCACAGCCGCGGGGGGGTACCAAGAGACCCAGTACTTC	CASSTAAGGYQETQYF
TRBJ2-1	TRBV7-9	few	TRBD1	TGTGCCAGCAGCTTAAGGGACAGTGGAGTTTTCGATGAGCAGTTCTTC	CASSLRDSGVFDEQFF
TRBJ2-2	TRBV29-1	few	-	TGCAGCGTTGAAAGCGGTGGCGGGGAGCTGTTTTTT	CSVESGGGELFF
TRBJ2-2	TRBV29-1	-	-	TGCAGCGTCCCCCGCCCCGGGAAGACCGGGGAGCTGTTTTTT	CSVPRPGKTGELFF
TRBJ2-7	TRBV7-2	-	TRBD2	TGTGCCAGCAGCCCGCGGGGTAGCGGGAACGAGCAGTACTTC	CASSPRGSGNEQYF
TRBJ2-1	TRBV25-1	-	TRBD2	TGTGCCAGCAGTGCGACTAGCGGGAAAGGGAAAAATGAGCAGTTCTTC	CASSATSGKGKNEQFF
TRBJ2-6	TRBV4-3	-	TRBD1	TGCGCCAGCAGCCAAGATATCGGAGGGACAGGGGCCTTTGGGGCCAACGTCCTGACTTTC	CASSQDIGGTGAFGANVLTF
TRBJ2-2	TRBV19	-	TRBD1	TGTGCCAGTAGTACCTTCGACAGGGGGCTGCATCTTTCGAACACCGGGGAGCTGTTTTTT	CASSTFDRGLHLSNTGELFF
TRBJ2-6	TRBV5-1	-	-	TGCGCCAGCAGCACTACAGGGACCTCTGGGGCCAACGTCCTGACTTTC	CASSTTGTSGANVLTF
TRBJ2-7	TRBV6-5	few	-	TGTGCCAGCAGTTACGCGCAGGGACTTAGCTACGAGCAGTACTTC	CASSYAQGLSYEQYF
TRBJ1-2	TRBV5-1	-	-	TGCGCCAGCAGATCGGACAGCCAACTCTATGGCTACACCTTC	CASRSDSQLYGYTF
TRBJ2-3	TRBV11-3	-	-	TGTGCCAGCAGCCGTTTGGGGCCGACAGATACGCAGTATTTT	CASSRLGPTDTQYF
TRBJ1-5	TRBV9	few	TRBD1	TGTGCCAGCAGCGTAGAGGGACAGGGAGGTCAGCCCCAGCATTTT	CASSVEGQGGQPQHF
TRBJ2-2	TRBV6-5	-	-	TGTGCCAGCAGTTCCGGTGGGGAGCTGTTTTTT	CASSSGGELFF
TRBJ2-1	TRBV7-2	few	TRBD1	TGTGCCAGCAGCTTAGAGAGGGGGCCGGAGCAGTTCTTC	CASSLERGPEQFF
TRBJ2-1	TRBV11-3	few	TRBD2	TGTGCCAGCACCCTAGCGGGACTGGCCTACAATGAGCAGTTCTTC	CASTLAGLAYNEQFF
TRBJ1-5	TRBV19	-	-	TGTGCCAGTAGCGAGGGGGGGCAAAGGCAGCCCCAGCATTTT	CASSEGGQRQPQHF
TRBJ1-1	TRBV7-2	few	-	TGTGCCAGCAGCCCTCGGGGGGGCACTGAAGCTTTCTTT	CASSPRGGTEAFF
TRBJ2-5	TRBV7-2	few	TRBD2	TGTGCCAGCAGACTAGCGGGAGTTGGGGGGGAGACCCAGTACTTC	CASRLAGVGGETQYF
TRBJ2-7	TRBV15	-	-	TGTGCCACCAGCAGAGACCTAAGCTCCTACGAGCAGTACTTC	CATSRDLSSYEQYF
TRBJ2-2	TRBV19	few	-	TGTGCCAGTACCCCTCATGGCCTCTTCAACACCGGGGAGCTGTTTTTT	CASTPHGLFNTGELFF
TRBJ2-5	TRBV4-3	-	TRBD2	TGCGCCAGCAGCCAGAACCGGGACTATCAAGAGACCCAGTACTTC	CASSQNRDYQETQYF
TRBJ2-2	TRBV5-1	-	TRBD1	TGCGCCAGCAGCGTACAGGGGGCTAGGTCCACCGGGGAGCTGTTTTTT	CASSVQGARSTGELFF
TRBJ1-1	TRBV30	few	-	TGTGCCTGGAGTCTGATCTCCGGCACTGAAGCTTTCTTT	CAWSLISGTEAFF
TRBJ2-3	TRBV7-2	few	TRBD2	TGTGCCAGCAGCTTAGCGGGCGGGAGGGCCGCAGATACGCAGTATTTT	CASSLAGGRAADTQYF
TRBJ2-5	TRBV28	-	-	TGTGCCAGCAGTTTCATTGAGACCCAGTACTTC	CASSFIETQYF
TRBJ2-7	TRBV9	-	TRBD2	TGTGCCAGCAGCGTGAGCGGGAGGGAGGGCGAGCAGTACTTC	CASSVSGREGEQYF
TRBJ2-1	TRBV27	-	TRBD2	TGTGCCACGAAAAGCGGGAGCTCCTACAATGAGCAGTTCTTC	CATKSGSSYNEQFF
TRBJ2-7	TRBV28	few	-	TGTGCCAGCAGTCCTCCAACAGGAATCGGCTCCTACGAGCAGTACTTC	CASSPPTGIGSYEQYF